This is a list of T cell receptor beta chains from one sample in a study of low-dose radiotherapy and immunotherapy resistance in tumors. TCRdb reprocessed the reads via MiXCR and lists one record per CDR3 protein. Of about 91,000 distinct CDR3 sequences listed, approximately 22% were seen once; the top ten hold 9.5% to 15%. Sequences were derived from PBMCs, sampled after low-dose radiotherapy plus immunotherapy. The origin of the receptors is a female donor with ovarian cancer. Each CDR3 is given with its conserved first and last residue. D genes are given only for firm matches. Clone size, where shown, is once, few, many, or a class for clones that have expanded.

CDR3 DNA: .; CDR3 protein: CASTNQTSMYLCASSLGTPYGYTF; D gene: .; clone size: few; V gene: TRBV9; J gene: TRBJ1-2
CDR3 DNA: TGCAGTGCCCCCAGGGAACAGGGTAGTAGGAGCAATCAGCCCCAGCATTTT; CDR3 protein: CSAPREQGSRSNQPQHF; D gene: .; clone size: many; V gene: TRBV20-1; J gene: TRBJ1-5
CDR3 DNA: TGCAGTGCTATCAATGCTAGGACAGATACGCAGTATTTT; CDR3 protein: CSAINARTDTQYF; D gene: .; clone size: many; V gene: TRBV20-1; J gene: TRBJ2-3
CDR3 DNA: TGTGCCAGCAGCTTCCCGGGATGGTTCTACGAGCAGTACTTC; CDR3 protein: CASSFPGWFYEQYF; D gene: .; clone size: .; V gene: TRBV7-9; J gene: TRBJ2-7
CDR3 DNA: TGTGCCAGCAGTTTGCCTAGCGGGGGGGTCGTTTATGAGCAGTTCTTC; CDR3 protein: CASSLPSGGVVYEQFF; D gene: TRBD2; clone size: many; V gene: TRBV28; J gene: TRBJ2-1
CDR3 DNA: TGTGCCAGCAGCTTAGGAATTTCTAGCGGGCGATCAACGCAGTATTTT; CDR3 protein: CASSLGISSGRSTQYF; D gene: TRBD2; clone size: .; V gene: TRBV7-9; J gene: TRBJ2-3
CDR3 DNA: TGTGCCAGCAGTTATGGCAGGGTTGCCTCTGAAGCTTTCTTT; CDR3 protein: CASSYGRVASEAFF; D gene: .; clone size: many; V gene: TRBV6-2/TRBV6-3; J gene: TRBJ1-1
CDR3 DNA: TGTGCCAGCAGCCATCCGGGACAAAATCTCTTGGGATCCGGGGAGCTGTTTTTT; CDR3 protein: CASSHPGQNLLGSGELFF; D gene: .; clone size: many; V gene: TRBV14; J gene: TRBJ2-2
CDR3 DNA: TGCGCCAGCAGCTTGGGTCATCTTGGAAACACCATATATTTT; CDR3 protein: CASSLGHLGNTIYF; D gene: .; clone size: many; V gene: TRBV5-1; J gene: TRBJ1-3
CDR3 DNA: TGTGTCACAGCAGTGGTTGGTAGCTCTGAGACCCAGTACTTC; CDR3 protein: CVTAVVGSSETQYF; D gene: .; clone size: many; V gene: TRBV6-2/TRBV6-3; J gene: TRBJ2-5
CDR3 DNA: TGCGCCAGCAGCTTGGTGGCAGGGGGCGCGAATCAGCCCCAGCATTTT; CDR3 protein: CASSLVAGGANQPQHF; D gene: TRBD1; clone size: many; V gene: TRBV5-1; J gene: TRBJ1-5
CDR3 DNA: TGTGCCAGCAGCCAAGGGGGGGGCGGTAACACTGAAGCTTTCTTT; CDR3 protein: CASSQGGGGNTEAFF; D gene: .; clone size: many; V gene: TRBV3-1; J gene: TRBJ1-1
CDR3 DNA: TGTGCCAGTACTAAGACCCTAGCGGGGGGAGATACGCAGTATTTT; CDR3 protein: CASTKTLAGGDTQYF; D gene: TRBD2; clone size: many; V gene: TRBV19; J gene: TRBJ2-3
CDR3 DNA: TGTGCCAGCAGTTTAAGCTCGAACACTGAAGCTTTCTTT; CDR3 protein: CASSLSSNTEAFF; D gene: .; clone size: many; V gene: TRBV12-3/TRBV12-4; J gene: TRBJ1-1
CDR3 DNA: TGTGCCAGCAGTAGACCTGAGGCTGGAAACACCATATATTTT; CDR3 protein: CASSRPEAGNTIYF; D gene: .; clone size: many; V gene: TRBV6-6; J gene: TRBJ1-3
CDR3 DNA: TGCGCCAGCAGCTTGGTTGGGACAGGGTCACATACCTACACCTTC; CDR3 protein: CASSLVGTGSHTYTF; D gene: TRBD1; clone size: many; V gene: TRBV5-1; J gene: TRBJ1-2
CDR3 DNA: TGTGCCAGTAGTACGTATAAGGGGCCAATAGAAGAGACCCAGTACTTC; CDR3 protein: CASSTYKGPIEETQYF; D gene: .; clone size: .; V gene: TRBV19; J gene: TRBJ2-5
CDR3 DNA: TGTGCCAGCAGCTTTGACAGGTTCACCTACGAGCAGTACTTC; CDR3 protein: CASSFDRFTYEQYF; D gene: .; clone size: many; V gene: TRBV11-1; J gene: TRBJ2-7
CDR3 DNA: TGTGCCAGCAGCTTAGAGCGGACAATGAACACTGAAGCTTTCTTT; CDR3 protein: CASSLERTMNTEAFF; D gene: .; clone size: many; V gene: TRBV11-1; J gene: TRBJ1-1
CDR3 DNA: TGTGCCAGCAGCTTAGAGAGGACTAGCGAGTTCACAGATACGCAGTATTTT; CDR3 protein: CASSLERTSEFTDTQYF; D gene: TRBD2; clone size: few; V gene: TRBV7-9; J gene: TRBJ2-3
CDR3 DNA: TGTGCCAGCAGTATATCGACAGCCTACAATGAGCAGTTCTTC; CDR3 protein: CASSISTAYNEQFF; D gene: .; clone size: many; V gene: TRBV27; J gene: TRBJ2-1
CDR3 DNA: TGCGCCAGCAGGATCGGGACAGCTGGAAACACCATATATTTT; CDR3 protein: CASRIGTAGNTIYF; D gene: TRBD1; clone size: medium-sized; V gene: TRBV5-1; J gene: TRBJ1-3
CDR3 DNA: TGTGCCAGCAGTTATCAAGGGACAGGGGTCTACGAGCAGTACTTC; CDR3 protein: CASSYQGTGVYEQYF; D gene: TRBD1; clone size: many; V gene: TRBV6-2/TRBV6-3; J gene: TRBJ2-7
CDR3 DNA: TGCAGTGCCCTAGACCGACTAGCGGGGACCACAGATACGCAGTATTTT; CDR3 protein: CSALDRLAGTTDTQYF; D gene: TRBD2; clone size: many; V gene: TRBV20-1; J gene: TRBJ2-3
CDR3 DNA: TGTGCCAGTAGTATTGCCACGAACACTGAAGCTTTCTTT; CDR3 protein: CASSIATNTEAFF; D gene: .; clone size: many; V gene: TRBV19; J gene: TRBJ1-1
CDR3 DNA: TGCGCCAGCAGCCAAGATGGCCGAGCGGGTGGACGAGAGACCCAGTACTTC; CDR3 protein: CASSQDGRAGGRETQYF; D gene: .; clone size: .; V gene: TRBV4-1; J gene: TRBJ2-5
CDR3 DNA: TGTGCCAGCAGTTTATCCGGGACAGGTTACTCTGGGGCCAACGTCCTGACTTTC; CDR3 protein: CASSLSGTGYSGANVLTF; D gene: TRBD1; clone size: many; V gene: TRBV27; J gene: TRBJ2-6
CDR3 DNA: TGTGCCAGCAGTTTCTCTGCAGGGACGAACACCGGGGAGCTGTTTTTT; CDR3 protein: CASSFSAGTNTGELFF; D gene: .; clone size: many; V gene: TRBV12-3/TRBV12-4; J gene: TRBJ2-2
CDR3 DNA: TGTGCCAGCAGCCGGGGGACAGGGGGAGCTTTCTTT; CDR3 protein: CASSRGTGGAFF; D gene: TRBD1; clone size: many; V gene: TRBV3-1; J gene: TRBJ1-1
CDR3 DNA: TGTGCCAGCAGCAAGACCGGGACCTTCACAGATACGCAGTATTTT; CDR3 protein: CASSKTGTFTDTQYF; D gene: .; clone size: few; V gene: TRBV7-3; J gene: TRBJ2-3
CDR3 DNA: TGTGCCAGCAGCTCCATGGGGCTGGACGAGCAGTACTTC; CDR3 protein: CASSSMGLDEQYF; D gene: .; clone size: many; V gene: TRBV7-9; J gene: TRBJ2-7
CDR3 DNA: TGTGCCAGCTCACCTACCAGGGGAAGCGCTGAAGCTTTCTTT; CDR3 protein: CASSPTRGSAEAFF; D gene: .; clone size: many; V gene: TRBV18; J gene: TRBJ1-1
CDR3 DNA: TGTGCCAGCAGCCCGGACAGGAGGGTCCCAGGTGAGCAGTTCTTC; CDR3 protein: CASSPDRRVPGEQFF; D gene: .; clone size: many; V gene: TRBV12-3/TRBV12-4; J gene: TRBJ2-1
CDR3 DNA: TGTGCCAGTAGCAGGGGACACGGGGGAACCGGGGAGCTGTTTTTT; CDR3 protein: CASSRGHGGTGELFF; D gene: .; clone size: many; V gene: TRBV19; J gene: TRBJ2-2
CDR3 DNA: TGCAGTGCGCCGGGACAGGGTGCTGATACGCAGTATTTT; CDR3 protein: CSAPGQGADTQYF; D gene: TRBD1; clone size: .; V gene: TRBV20-1; J gene: TRBJ2-3
CDR3 DNA: TGTGCCAGCAGTGCCGGGACAGGGGGCTGGAACTATGGCTACACCTTC; CDR3 protein: CASSAGTGGWNYGYTF; D gene: TRBD1; clone size: .; V gene: TRBV6-2/TRBV6-3; J gene: TRBJ1-2
CDR3 DNA: TGTGCCAGCAGTAATCAAGGGGGCTTCTACAATGAGCAGTTCTTC; CDR3 protein: CASSNQGGFYNEQFF; D gene: TRBD1; clone size: many; V gene: TRBV28; J gene: TRBJ2-1
CDR3 DNA: TGTGCCAGCAGCACCCGAGATGGGGGGGCCAATGAGCAGTTCTTC; CDR3 protein: CASSTRDGGANEQFF; D gene: .; clone size: many; V gene: TRBV7-8; J gene: TRBJ2-1
CDR3 DNA: TGCGCCAGCAGCCAAGACACCGGCGGGAGGGCCTTCCGGCAGTTCTTC; CDR3 protein: CASSQDTGGRAFRQFF; D gene: TRBD2; clone size: many; V gene: TRBV4-3; J gene: TRBJ2-1
CDR3 DNA: TGTGCCAGCAGTCCCCCGACACTAGCGGCAAGCTCCTACGAGCAGTACTTC; CDR3 protein: CASSPPTLAASSYEQYF; D gene: TRBD2; clone size: .; V gene: TRBV12-3/TRBV12-4; J gene: TRBJ2-7
CDR3 DNA: TGTGCCAGCAGTGAAGTCACCGGGACAGCGAAAGCTTTCTTT; CDR3 protein: CASSEVTGTAKAFF; D gene: TRBD1; clone size: many; V gene: TRBV6-1; J gene: TRBJ1-1
CDR3 DNA: TGTGCCAGCAGCTCTCTGACTAGCGGTTACAATGAGCAGTTCTTC; CDR3 protein: CASSSLTSGYNEQFF; D gene: TRBD2; clone size: many; V gene: TRBV5-8; J gene: TRBJ2-1
CDR3 DNA: TGTGCCAGCAGCCCGACAGGAGACACTGAAGCTTTCTTT; CDR3 protein: CASSPTGDTEAFF; D gene: .; clone size: many; V gene: TRBV28; J gene: TRBJ1-1
CDR3 DNA: TGTGCCAGCTTCAGTGGACTTGGACTAGCGGGGGGAAATGAGCAGTTCTTC; CDR3 protein: CASFSGLGLAGGNEQFF; D gene: TRBD2; clone size: .; V gene: TRBV12-3/TRBV12-4; J gene: TRBJ2-1
CDR3 DNA: TGCAGCGTCTATAAAGGACTAGCGGGAGTGGTCGGTAATGAGCAGTTCTTC; CDR3 protein: CSVYKGLAGVVGNEQFF; D gene: TRBD2; clone size: .; V gene: TRBV29-1; J gene: TRBJ2-1
CDR3 DNA: TGTGCCAGCAGCCAGAGGGGCCTGGGGGCTCCAGATACGCAGTATTTT; CDR3 protein: CASSQRGLGAPDTQYF; D gene: .; clone size: many; V gene: TRBV7-2; J gene: TRBJ2-3
CDR3 DNA: TGTGCCAGCAATGTCGTGAGGGCCAGGGAGCAGTTCTTC; CDR3 protein: CASNVVRAREQFF; D gene: .; clone size: .; V gene: TRBV6-2/TRBV6-3; J gene: TRBJ2-1
CDR3 DNA: TGTGCCAGCAGTTTGCCCTCGGCCGGAGGCCGGAATGGCTACACCTTC; CDR3 protein: CASSLPSAGGRNGYTF; D gene: .; clone size: .; V gene: TRBV27; J gene: TRBJ1-2
CDR3 DNA: TGCGCCAGCAGCCAGGGCATCCAGGGACTGCACACTGAAGCTTTCTTT; CDR3 protein: CASSQGIQGLHTEAFF; D gene: .; clone size: few; V gene: TRBV5-1; J gene: TRBJ1-1
CDR3 DNA: TGTGCCAGCAGTGAAATACTGGGCGTAGGGTCCCTCCACTTT; CDR3 protein: CASSEILGVGSLHF; D gene: .; clone size: .; V gene: TRBV2; J gene: TRBJ1-6
CDR3 DNA: TGTGCCAGTGGGGGCACTGAAGCTTTCTTT; CDR3 protein: CASGGTEAFF; D gene: .; clone size: many; V gene: TRBV19; J gene: TRBJ1-1
CDR3 DNA: TGTGCCAGCAGCAAAAAAGGGGAGCTGTTTTTT; CDR3 protein: CASSKKGELFF; D gene: .; clone size: .; V gene: TRBV5-4; J gene: TRBJ2-2
CDR3 DNA: TGTGCCAGCGGGGACCAGCCCCAGCATTTT; CDR3 protein: CASGDQPQHF; D gene: .; clone size: .; V gene: TRBV13; J gene: TRBJ1-5